The rows below give T cell receptor beta chains drawn from one sample of a study of blood T cell repertoires in COVID-19. Measured with immunoSEQ multiplex PCR; TCRdb has only the in-frame clones, and not every one. Of about 51,000 clones in the sample, roughly 90% were seen once. The sample taken for sequencing was peripheral blood. The source of these receptors is a man aged 60 to 75 with acute or convalescent COVID-19. CDR3s include the opening cysteine and the closing phenylalanine or tryptophan. D genes are given only for firm matches. Size is stated for part of the rows, as once, few or many counts, or as a class when the clone is expanded.

V,size,D,J,CDR3,DNA
TRBV9,.,.,TRBJ1-1,CASSVGLGASTEAFF,TGTGCCAGCAGCGTAGGTCTGGGGGCGAGCACTGAAGCTTTCTTT
TRBV7-2,.,.,TRBJ1-6,CASSRPGGSPLHF,TGTGCCAGCAGTCGGCCTGGAGGTTCACCCCTCCACTTT
TRBV28,.,.,TRBJ2-6,CASSWALGLSGANVLTF,TGTGCCAGCAGTTGGGCCCTAGGACTCTCTGGGGCCAACGTCCTGACTTTC
TRBV10-1,once,TRBD2,TRBJ2-3,CASSAATSGGESTDTQYF,TGCGCCAGCAGTGCAGCGACTAGCGGGGGGGAATCCACAGATACGCAGTATTTT
TRBV7-9,.,TRBD1,TRBJ1-5,CASSTDRTNNQPQHF,TGTGCCAGCAGCACGGACAGGACCAACAATCAGCCCCAGCATTTT
TRBV14,.,.,TRBJ2-7,CASSQEFGLGEQYF,TGTGCCAGCAGCCAAGAGTTCGGGTTGGGCGAGCAGTACTTC
TRBV6-6,.,TRBD1,TRBJ1-2,CASSSPGQGSYGYTF,TGTGCCAGCAGTTCCCCGGGACAGGGAAGCTATGGCTACACCTTC
TRBV7-2,.,.,TRBJ1-5,CASSLGSGIGQPQHF,TGTGCCAGCAGCTTAGGATCAGGGATAGGGCAGCCCCAGCATTTT
TRBV29-1,.,.,TRBJ2-1,CSVGGSTYNEQFF,TGCAGCGTTGGAGGGTCTACTTACAATGAGCAGTTCTTC
TRBV4-1,.,TRBD2,TRBJ2-4,CASTRGASGGKNIQYF,TGCGCCAGCACGAGAGGGGCGTCGGGGGGAAAAAACATTCAGTACTTC
TRBV19,.,.,TRBJ1-2,CASRWTPGDHYTDYTF,TGTGCCAGTCGATGGACACCCGGAGACCATTATACTGACTACACCTTC
TRBV7-9,.,.,TRBJ2-2,CASSLSGPGELFF,TGTGCCAGCAGCTTATCAGGGCCCGGGGAGCTGTTTTTT
TRBV5-1,few,.,TRBJ2-7,CASSLGDTRREQYF,TGCGCCAGCAGCTTGGGGGACACCAGAAGGGAGCAGTACTTC
TRBV5-6,.,.,TRBJ1-5,CASSLGTGSQVWPQHF,TGTGCCAGCAGCTTGGGTACAGGGTCGCAGGTTTGGCCCCAGCATTTT
TRBV6-5,.,.,TRBJ2-1,CGLAASYNEQFF,TGTGGATTAGCGGCATCCTACAATGAGCAGTTCTTC
TRBV7-2,.,TRBD1,TRBJ1-5,CASSSRQGDSNQPQHF,TGTGCCAGCAGCTCACGACAGGGTGATAGCAATCAGCCCCAGCATTTT
TRBV25-1,.,.,TRBJ2-3,CASSPPFGTDTQYF,TGTGCCAGCAGTCCTCCTTTCGGCACAGATACGCAGTATTTT
TRBV24-1,.,.,TRBJ2-1,CATSDLATTDEQFF,TGTGCCACCAGTGATTTGGCGACTACCGATGAGCAGTTCTTC
TRBV12-3/TRBV12-4,.,.,TRBJ2-2,CASSFRETGELFF,TGTGCCAGCAGTTTTCGGGAGACCGGGGAGCTGTTTTTT
TRBV19,.,TRBD2,TRBJ2-6,CASSPIAGGISGANVLTF,TGTGCCAGTAGTCCAATAGCGGGAGGGATTTCTGGGGCCAACGTCCTGACTTTC
TRBV11-3,.,.,TRBJ1-5,CASSLVREGNQPQHF,TGTGCCAGCAGCTTAGTGAGGGAGGGCAATCAGCCCCAGCATTTT
TRBV28,.,.,TRBJ1-5,CASSLNAGGQPQHF,TGTGCCAGCAGTTTAAACGCCGGGGGGCAGCCCCAGCATTTT
TRBV3-1/TRBV3-2,.,.,TRBJ1-1,CASSQGGLGTEAFF,TGTGCCAGCAGCCAAGGGGGGCTCGGCACTGAAGCTTTCTTT
TRBV6-5,.,TRBD1,TRBJ1-1,CASTLQGVSSEAFF,TGTGCCAGCACCTTACAGGGGGTTTCTTCTGAAGCTTTCTTT
TRBV6-2/TRBV6-3,.,.,TRBJ2-1,CASSTHNEQFF,TGTGCCAGCAGTACTCACAATGAGCAGTTCTTC
TRBV15,.,.,TRBJ2-3,CATSRDAPGDTQYF,TGTGCCACCAGCAGAGATGCCCCAGGGGATACGCAGTATTTT
TRBV6-1,.,TRBD1,TRBJ1-5,CASSGGTVNSNQPQHF,TGTGCCAGCAGTGGAGGGACAGTCAATAGCAATCAGCCCCAGCATTTT
TRBV3-1/TRBV3-2,once,TRBD2,TRBJ2-5,CASSHGRAGGETQYF,TGTGCCAGCAGCCATGGGCGAGCGGGGGGGGAGACCCAGTACTTC
TRBV6-5,once,TRBD1,TRBJ1-5,CASRISDRAQPQHF,TGTGCCAGCAGGATATCCGACAGGGCTCAGCCCCAGCATTTT
TRBV5-1,.,.,TRBJ1-1,CASSLEQGDAEAFF,TGCGCCAGCAGCTTGGAACAGGGAGACGCTGAAGCTTTCTTT
TRBV6-6,.,.,TRBJ1-5,CASSTQGNQPQHF,TGTGCCAGCAGTACCCAGGGAAATCAGCCCCAGCATTTT
TRBV7-9,.,.,TRBJ1-1,CASSSRTGYTAEAFF,TGTGCCAGCAGCTCCCGCACAGGGTATACGGCTGAAGCTTTCTTT
TRBV5-6,.,.,TRBJ2-5,CASTGGEETQYF,TGTGCCAGCACCGGGGGAGAAGAGACCCAGTACTTC
TRBV5-6,.,.,TRBJ1-3,CASTETREVGNTIYF,TGTGCCAGCACCGAAACCAGGGAGGTCGGAAACACCATATATTTT
TRBV7-2,.,TRBD1,TRBJ2-7,CASSPGTALYEQYF,TGTGCCAGCAGCCCCGGGACAGCTTTATACGAGCAGTACTTC
TRBV12-3/TRBV12-4,.,.,TRBJ1-2,CASSQTANYGYTF,TGTGCCAGCAGTCAGACAGCAAACTATGGCTACACCTTC
TRBV7-8,few,TRBD2,TRBJ2-7,CASSSIRLAAYEQYF,TGTGCCAGCAGCTCGATCCGACTAGCGGCATACGAGCAGTACTTC
TRBV5-4,.,TRBD1,TRBJ1-1,CASSVTGGNTEAFF,TGTGCCAGCAGCGTGACAGGGGGGAACACTGAAGCTTTCTTT
TRBV28,.,TRBD2,TRBJ2-7,CASSHPGLAGGEGQYF,TGTGCCAGCAGCCACCCCGGACTAGCGGGAGGGGAAGGGCAGTACTTC
TRBV7-2,.,TRBD2,TRBJ2-3,CASSPGSGGYTDTQYF,TGTGCCAGCAGCCCGGGTTCCGGGGGGTACACAGATACGCAGTATTTT
TRBV2,.,TRBD1,TRBJ1-5,CASKSGGNQPQHF,TGTGCCAGCAAATCAGGGGGAAATCAGCCCCAGCATTTT
TRBV28,.,TRBD2,TRBJ2-1,CASSGLAASSYNEQFF,TGTGCCAGCAGTGGACTAGCGGCTAGCTCCTACAATGAGCAGTTCTTC
TRBV11-3,.,.,TRBJ1-4,CASGLTASTNEKLFF,TGTGCCAGCGGATTGACAGCCTCAACTAATGAAAAACTGTTTTTT
TRBV2,.,TRBD1,TRBJ2-7,CASKLTGDPYEQYF,TGTGCCAGCAAGCTGACAGGGGATCCCTACGAGCAGTACTTC
TRBV6-5,.,TRBD1,TRBJ2-1,CASSMDRGRYNEQFF,TGTGCCAGCAGTATGGACAGGGGACGGTACAATGAGCAGTTCTTC
TRBV9,.,.,TRBJ2-3,CASSVAGSTDTQYF,TGTGCCAGCAGCGTGGCGGGGAGCACAGATACGCAGTATTTT
TRBV5-1,.,TRBD2,TRBJ2-5,CASSLRAGAGETQYF,TGCGCCAGCAGCTTGAGGGCGGGAGCAGGGGAGACCCAGTACTTC
TRBV28,once,.,TRBJ2-5,CASSVSTETQYF,TGTGCCAGCAGTGTCAGTACGGAGACCCAGTACTTC
TRBV7-9,.,.,TRBJ1-2,CASSFGTYDAYGYTF,TGTGCCAGCAGCTTCGGGACATATGATGCCTATGGCTACACCTTC
TRBV7-7,.,.,TRBJ2-1,CASSLALWDSNSYNEQFF,TGTGCTAGCAGCTTAGCCTTGTGGGACTCTAACTCCTACAATGAGCAGTTCTTC
TRBV27,.,.,TRBJ2-1,CASSFGGANEQFF,TGTGCCAGCAGTTTTGGAGGGGCGAATGAGCAGTTCTTC
TRBV7-8,.,.,TRBJ2-3,CASSLKERARGTDTQYF,TGTGCCAGCAGCTTGAAGGAGCGGGCTAGGGGCACAGATACGCAGTATTTT
TRBV11-2,.,.,TRBJ1-4,CASSLDSAGSEKLFF,TGTGCCAGCAGCTTAGATTCGGCAGGAAGTGAAAAACTGTTTTTT